One sample yielded the 12 T cell receptor beta chains listed below, sequenced in a study of kidney transplant recipient with SARS-CoV-2 infection. TCRdb ran MiXCR on the reads and lists one entry per CDR3 protein. The sample holds fewer than 250,000 distinct CDR3 sequences, 25% to 30% seen once. Sequenced material: a blood sample, taken at baseline and on day 111 from a kidney transplant recipient. The receptor source for this set is a young adult male patient who had COVID-19 and was a kidney transplant recipient. Some T cells may originate from the graft donor.

As for this clonotype: This may stem from a read error, because a much larger clone lies one nucleotide away. This rearrangement joins TRBV3-2 to TRBJ2-4; TRBD2, the D gene given by the table, was not confirmed from the DNA. The assigned J gene may be wrong: the sequence end matches TRBJ2-5 better. TRBV3-2 is a listed pseudogene. This CDR3 is built from 15 residues. CDR3 coding DNA: TGTGCCAGCAGCCAAGATATAGGGCACCAAGAGACCCAGTACTTC. It encodes CASSQDIGHQETQYF.

This clonotype was observed many times. V is TRBV29-1 and J is TRBJ2-7; 7 nucleotides match TRBD2. This CDR3 is 13 amino acids long. Trimming removed 5 bases from V and 2 bases from J; junction bases left unmatched: 6. CDR1 is SQVTM and CDR2 is ANQGSEA in the germline V gene. The CDR3 nucleotides read TGCAGCGTTAGACTAGCTGATACCTACGAGCAGTACTTC. Protein: CSVRLADTYEQYF.

The table lists this clonotype with a few counts. The rearrangement links TRBV19 to TRBJ2-2; possibly TRBD2 for D (6 bases). The CDR3 runs to 16 residues. Trimming removed 7 bases at V and 1 base at J, with 16 bases between. Per the germline V gene, CDR1 is LNHDA and CDR2 is SQIVND (reference sequence). Here the CDR3 DNA reads TGTGCCAGTACCCAGGCGGGCGGGATGAACACCGGGGAGCTGTTTTTT. Translation gives CASTQAGGMNTGELFF.

To note about this clonotype: A read error may account for a junction end that differs from germline. The rearrangement joins TRBV19 to TRBJ1-2; D is ambiguous. Looked up from germline, CDR1 is LNHDA and CDR2 is SQIVND (reference sequence). There are 17 residues in the CDR3. DNA for the CDR3: TGTGCCAGTAGTTACACATCGACAAATCGAAAGACCTATGGCTGCACCTTC. The encoded protein is CASSYTSTNRKTYGCTF.

This clonotype was found a few times. The chain couples TRBV9 to TRBJ1-1, with D possibly TRBD1 on 5 matching bases. The CDR3 has 14 amino acids. CDR1 is SGDLS, CDR2 YYNGEE, per germline. Deletions cut 4 bases from V and 3 bases from J, with 13 bases between. This CDR3 reads CASSTQGDYTEAFF. CDR3 coding DNA: TGTGCCAGCAGCACTCAAGGGGACTACACTGAAGCTTTCTTT.

This clonotype was seen many times. The J gene is TRBJ2-3, the V gene TRBV27; no firm D call. This CDR3 region has 12 residues. V was clipped by 5 bases and J by 1 base, with 4 bases between them. Germline loops: CDR1 MNHEY, CDR2 SMNVEV (reference sequence). The CDR3 region has the DNA TGTGCCAGCAGTCCTCGCACAGATACGCAGTATTTT. Translated: CASSPRTDTQYF.

Ten or more counts support this clonotype. This chain links TRBV4-3 with TRBJ2-5; the match to TRBD2 covers 12 bases. In germline, CDR1 is LGHNA, CDR2 YSLEER. This CDR3 has 15 amino acids. Trimming cost V 5 bases and J 5 bases; bases outside gene matches: 6. CDR3 in amino acids: CASSTQTSGGETQYF. The CDR3 bases are TGCGCCAGCAGCACTCAGACTAGCGGGGGTGAGACCCAGTACTTC.

Worth noting for this clonotype: A much larger clone lies a single base off, so this may be a read error. The chain recombines TRBV29-1 with TRBJ2-2, with TRBD1 as a possible D gene (5 bases). The CDR3 sequence is 14 residues long. The germline V gene has CDR1 SQVTM and CDR2 ANQGSEA. V lost 4 bases, J lost 4 bases, and 13 bases lay in between. The CDR3 sequence: CSVVVQESTGELFF. The DNA of the CDR3 is TGCAGCGTTGTAGTACAGGAGAGCACCGGGGAGCTGTTTTTT.

Comments on this clonotype: A single base separates this from a much larger clone, so it may be a read error. The chain combines TRBV11-2 with TRBJ1-5; 7 positions match TRBD1. CDR1 SGHAT and CDR2 FQNNGV come from the germline V gene. This CDR3 comprises 14 residues. The CDR3 sequence is CPSSLGQAGQPQHF. Here the CDR3 DNA reads TGTCCCAGCAGTCTAGGACAGGCAGGGCAGCCCCAGCATTTT.

This clonotype has at least ten counts. The genes are TRBV5-6 and TRBJ2-7; D gene ambiguous. Germline values: CDR1 SGHDT, CDR2 YYEEEE. The CDR3 extends over 15 amino acids. The V end lost 1 base, the J end lost 2 bases, and 13 bases lay between the germline ends. The CDR3 reads CASSLLGRAPYEQYF. As DNA, the CDR3 is TGTGCCAGCAGCTTGCTCGGTAGAGCCCCCTACGAGCAGTACTTC.

On this clonotype itself: A read error is possible here, since a much larger clone lies one base away. The rearrangement links TRBV13 to TRBJ2-6, with TRBD2 matching 7 bases. The V and J ends lost 6 bases and 11 bases, in that order; junction bases with no gene match: 22. The germline CDR1 and CDR2 sequences are PRHDT and FYEKMQ (reference sequence). The CDR3 sequence is 18 residues long. The CDR3 DNA follows: TGTGCCAGCAGGTCGCGGGAGCTGAGTACAAAGTCGGACCACGTCCTGACTTTC. Its translation is CASRSRELSTKSDHVLTF.

On this clonotype itself: This may be a read error: a much more frequent sequence differs by one nucleotide. The final CDR3 position lacks the conserved phenylalanine or tryptophan, pointing to a likely read error. V gene TRBV5-4 combines with J gene TRBJ2-5, with 14 bases lining up with TRBD2. Germline CDR1 SGHNT, CDR2 YYREEE (reference sequence). With V trimmed by 1 base and J by 4 bases, 9 bases remained unmatched. The length of the CDR3 is 18 residues. The CDR3 DNA reads as TGTGCCAGCAGCTTGCAGTTGGGACTAGCGGGAGTGAGAGAGACCCAGTACTCC. As protein: CASSLQLGLAGVRETQYS.